This TCR beta chain was documented in a study of control samples from healthy donors and cancer patients. Data came from immunoSEQ multiplex PCR; TCRdb stores just in-frame clones and leaves some out. The table shows about 140,000 clones, with approximately 94% occurring only once. The CDR3 is 15 residues long. The germline gives CDR1 SGHAT, CDR2 FQNNGV. V dropped 5 bases and J dropped 6 bases, with 14 bases sitting between them. Sequencing input: blood. V is TRBV11-2 and J is TRBJ1-6, with D maybe TRBD1 (5 bases). The receptor comes from a man in his forties in good health. CDR3 nucleotides: TGTGCCAGCAGCGCCAGCCGGGACGGTAATTCACCCCTCCACTTT. Translating it yields CASSASRDGNSPLHF.